The 18 T cell receptor beta chains below come from one sample, sequenced in a study of blood T cell repertoires in COVID-19. Assay used: immunoSEQ multiplex PCR; TCRdb lists only in-frame clones, some missing. The sample yields around 260,000 clones, 75% to 90% seen once. Sequencing input: peripheral blood. These receptors all come from a woman in her 30s with active or convalescent COVID-19.

J is TRBJ2-7 and V is TRBV28, with 9 positions matching TRBD1. Trimming cost V 6 bases and J 5 bases; bases outside gene matches: 11. There are 15 residues in the CDR3. Germline CDR1 reads MDHEN; CDR2 reads SYDVKM. CDR3 residues: CASRSTGTGSHEQYF. CDR3 nucleotides: TGTGCCAGCAGGTCAACCGGGACAGGGTCCCACGAGCAGTACTTC.

This chain links TRBV6-5 with TRBJ2-1, with TRBD1 as a possible D gene (6 bases). With 11 bases removed from V and 6 bases from J, the gap between germline ends came to 17 bases. CDR3 length: 13 residues. The germline V gene encodes CDR1 MNHEY and CDR2 SVGAGI. The DNA for the CDR3 is TGTGCCGGAAAAGTAACAGGGATCAATGAGCAGTTCTTC. Translation: CAGKVTGINEQFF.

The chain combines TRBV5-5 with TRBJ1-1, with D hard to call. Trimming shortened V by 5 bases and J by 2 bases, and 19 bases separated the two germline ends. The germline V gene encodes CDR1 SGHKS and CDR2 YYEKEE (reference sequence). The CDR3 totals 16 residues. The CDR3 DNA follows: TGTGCCAGCAGGCGAGGGAGGGTCCCCTCTAACACTGAAGCTTTCTTT. Translating gives CASRRGRVPSNTEAFF.

The chain links TRBV5-1 to TRBJ1-1; TRBD1 matches at 11 bases. Germline V gives CDR1 SGHRS, CDR2 YFSETQ. CDR3 length equals 14 residues. The J segment lost 5 bases and the V segment lost 6 bases, leaving 6 bases of the junction unmatched. CDR3 nucleotides: TGCGCCAGCACCGGACAGGGGGCTTTGACTGAAGCTTTCTTT. It translates to CASTGQGALTEAFF.

The V call is TRBV7-2, the J call TRBJ1-5; no definite D call. The CDR3 consists of 14 residues. Germline V gene lookup returns CDR1 SGHTA and CDR2 FQGNSA. The ends were cut back, 1 base at V and 7 bases at J, with 11 bases in the middle. CDR3 residues: CASSLGPGKQPQHF. CDR3 in DNA: TGTGCCAGCAGCTTAGGCCCGGGGAAACAGCCCCAGCATTTT.

The rearrangement joins TRBV18 to TRBJ2-7, with 10 bases that match TRBD2. J was trimmed by 3 bases and V by 3 bases; bases with no gene match: 8. From germline, CDR1 is KGHSH and CDR2 LQKENI. The CDR3 runs to 16 residues. In DNA form, the CDR3 reads TGTGCCAGCTCACCGATAGCGGGGGGCACCGTCTACGAGCAGTACTTC. This codes for CASSPIAGGTVYEQYF.

The rearrangement joins TRBV6-4 to TRBJ1-6; 12 nucleotides match TRBD1. The CDR3 length is 17 residues. After removal of 6 bases from V and 9 bases from J, the junction contained 12 bases not matched to a gene. Germline CDR1 reads MRHNA; CDR2 reads SNTAGT. The CDR3 DNA sequence: TGTGCCAGCAGCCGCACGGGACAGGGGGCATATGGTTCACCCCTCCACTTT. Its translation is CASSRTGQGAYGSPLHF.

The chain joins TRBV15 to TRBJ2-7; 11 bases match TRBD1. The CDR3 is 14 residues long. The germline V gene encodes CDR1 LNHNV and CDR2 YYDKDF (reference sequence). The V and J ends lost 1 base and 10 bases, in that order; junction bases with no gene match: 6. In DNA form, the CDR3 reads TGTGCCACCAGCAGAGCCGGACAGGGGGCGGGCCAGTACTTC. This translates into CATSRAGQGAGQYF.

Turning to this clone: The same CDR3 also results from other DNA sequences found in this sample. This rearrangement joins TRBV19 to TRBJ1-5; D is unclear. The CDR3 has 15 residues. Trimming pared 2 bases from V and 0 bases from J, leaving 8 bases between. Germline CDR1 is LNHDA and CDR2 is SQIVND (reference sequence). This CDR3 is CASSILADSNQPQHF. DNA for the CDR3: TGTGCCAGTAGTATACTGGCGGATAGCAATCAGCCCCAGCATTTT. Full variable domain (remainder filled in from reference TRBV19 and TRBJ1-5): DGGITQSPKYLFRKEGQNVTLSCEQNLNHDAMYWYRQDPGQGLRLIYYSQIVNDFQKGDIAEGYSVSREKKESFPLTVTSAQKNPTAFYLCASSILADSNQPQHFGDGTRLSIL.

V is TRBV7-9 and J is TRBJ1-6; TRBD1 might be the D (5 bases). Deletions cut 3 bases from V and 5 bases from J, with 14 bases between. The CDR3 consists of 16 residues. CDR1 SEHNR and CDR2 FQNEAQ come from the germline V gene (reference sequence). This CDR3 reads CASSFTWGDDNSPLHF. CDR3 bases: TGTGCCAGCAGCTTCACGTGGGGCGACGATAATTCACCCCTCCACTTT.

The genes are TRBV5-4 and TRBJ2-5; D is perhaps TRBD2 (5 bases). V lost 3 bases and J lost 2, with 8 bases in between. In germline, CDR1 is SGHNT, CDR2 YYREEE (reference sequence). This CDR3 contains 13 residues. The CDR3 DNA sequence: TGTGCCAGCAGCTCGGGGTTACAAGAGACCCAGTACTTC. Translating it yields CASSSGLQETQYF.

This clone was observed a handful of times. The chain joins TRBV6-4 to TRBJ1-2; 7 positions match TRBD1. From germline, CDR1 is MRHNA and CDR2 SNTAGT. Unmatched junction bases numbered 6, after V lost 9 bases and J lost 2 bases. This CDR3 has 13 amino acids. The CDR3 nucleotides read TGTGCCAGAGACAGGGAGAAAAACTATGGCTACACCTTC. Residues: CARDREKNYGYTF.

This rearrangement joins TRBV7-2 to TRBJ2-7, with D perhaps TRBD2 (6 bases). The V end was cut by 3 bases, the J end by 1 base, with 10 bases between. In germline, CDR1 is SGHTA, CDR2 FQGNSA. This CDR3 region has 14 residues. The chain's CDR3 is CASSFGTLSYEQYF. The CDR3 DNA reads as TGTGCCAGCAGCTTCGGGACTCTTTCCTACGAGCAGTACTTC.

The genes are TRBV29-1 and TRBJ1-2; 7 positions match TRBD1. The ends lost 7 bases at V and 8 bases at J; junction bases unmatched: 7. CDR1 and CDR2 (germline): SQVTM, ANQGSEA. CDR3 length: 11 amino acids. CDR3 nucleotides: TGCAGCGCCAGGACAGGTTTGGGCTACACCTTC. Its translation is CSARTGLGYTF.

The chain carries TRBV6-2 or TRBV6-3 and TRBJ2-3; 7 bases match TRBD2. The CDR3 contains 14 residues. Germline CDR1 reads MNHEY; CDR2 reads SVGEGT. With V trimmed by 4 bases and J by 6 bases, 7 bases remained unmatched. DNA for the CDR3: TGTGCCAGCAGTTTCCGGGACTACCTGGATACGCAGTATTTT. Translating it yields CASSFRDYLDTQYF.

The chain carries TRBV7-9 and TRBJ1-2, with 7 bases aligning to TRBD1. The germline gives CDR1 SEHNR, CDR2 FQNEAQ (reference sequence). The V segment lost 6 bases and the J segment 2 bases; nucleotides outside the gene matches: 6. CDR3 length: 14 residues. The CDR3 coding sequence is TGTGCCAGCAGGGCCGGGACAGACAACTATGGCTACACCTTC. Its protein product is CASRAGTDNYGYTF. The full variable domain, completed using reference TRBV7-9 and TRBJ1-2, is DTGVSQNPRHKITKRGQNVTFRCDPISEHNRLYWYRQTLGQGPEFLTYFQNEAQLEKSRLLSDRFSAERPKGSFSTLEIQRTEQGDSAMYLCASRAGTDNYGYTFGSGTRLTVV.

This rearrangement joins TRBV7-9 to TRBJ2-3; TRBD1 matches at 8 bases. Germline CDR1 is SEHNR and CDR2 is FQNEAQ (reference sequence). Germline trimming cut 5 bases from V and 2 bases from J; bases unmatched to any gene: 12. This CDR3 region has 17 residues. The CDR3 DNA is TGTGCCAGCAGCCGACCGGGACAGGCAGGAGTCACAGATACGCAGTATTTT. It codes for CASSRPGQAGVTDTQYF.

The chain employs TRBV5-1 and TRBJ1-1; 7 nucleotides agree with TRBD1. V lost 4 bases and J lost 4; bases outside the gene matches: 4. CDR3 size: 13 residues. Looked up from germline, CDR1 is SGHRS and CDR2 is YFSETQ. The DNA of the CDR3 is TGCGCCAGCAGCGCGACAGGGTCCACTGAAGCTTTCTTT. Amino acids: CASSATGSTEAFF.